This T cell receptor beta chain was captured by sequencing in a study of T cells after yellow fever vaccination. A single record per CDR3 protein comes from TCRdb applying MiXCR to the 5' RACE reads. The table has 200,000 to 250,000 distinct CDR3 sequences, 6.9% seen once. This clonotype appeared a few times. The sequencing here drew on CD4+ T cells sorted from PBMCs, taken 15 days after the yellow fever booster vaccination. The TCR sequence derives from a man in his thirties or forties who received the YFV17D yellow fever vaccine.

This CDR3 is CASSLRAGGHYGYTF. The CDR3 nucleotides read TGCGCCAGCAGCTTGAGGGCAGGGGGGCACTATGGCTACACCTTC. The chain has TRBV5-1 and TRBJ1-2; 7 bases map to TRBD1. CDR3 length equals 15 residues. V shed 1 base and J 3 bases; nucleotides not matched to a gene: 6. CDR1 and CDR2 (germline): SGHRS, YFSETQ.